The sequence of this TCR beta chain was determined in a study of blood T cell repertoires in COVID-19. At the level of the study: COVID-19 samples collected from the United States, Italy and Spain covered acute and convalescent phases. PBMCs, B-cell-depleted T cells, or T cells were the source of the cDNA or gDNA that made up the material.

V dropped 4 bases and J dropped 2; count of bases not matched to a gene: 4. The CDR3 totals 15 residues. CDR1 and CDR2 from the germline V gene are LGHNA and YNFKEQ. As handled by the study authors: Nucleated cell counts were estimated from reference gene primer amplification. Data came from immunoSEQ multiplex PCR; TCRdb stores just in-frame clones and leaves some out. That table supplies the V and J calls and clone size; D and trimming were determined from the DNA. Counted here are over 90,000 clones, around nine tenths occurring once; the ten biggest clones make up 3% to 3.5%. The specimen sequenced was peripheral blood. The chain joins TRBV4-2 to TRBJ2-7; 11 bases map to TRBD2. The sequence derives from a man between 45 and 60 years old in a cohort sampled during active COVID-19. The CDR3 sequence: CASSPSGGPPYEQYF. The CDR3 DNA reads TGTGCCAGCAGCCCTAGCGGGGGGCCCCCCTACGAGCAGTACTTC.